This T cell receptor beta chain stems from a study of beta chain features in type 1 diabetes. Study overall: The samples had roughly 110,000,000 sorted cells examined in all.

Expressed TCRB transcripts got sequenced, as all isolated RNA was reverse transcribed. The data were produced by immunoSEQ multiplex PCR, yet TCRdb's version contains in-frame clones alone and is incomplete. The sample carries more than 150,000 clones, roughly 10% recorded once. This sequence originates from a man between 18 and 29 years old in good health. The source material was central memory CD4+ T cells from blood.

CDR3 DNA sequence: TGCGCCAGCAGCTTGGGTAGCAATCCCACAGATACGCAGTATTTT. It is translated as CASSLGSNPTDTQYF. V gene TRBV5-1 combines with J gene TRBJ2-3; D unresolved. The CDR3 spans 15 residues. V lost 0 bases and J 2 bases, leaving 10 bases between the germline ends. Germline V gene sequence: CDR1 SGHRS, CDR2 YFSETQ.